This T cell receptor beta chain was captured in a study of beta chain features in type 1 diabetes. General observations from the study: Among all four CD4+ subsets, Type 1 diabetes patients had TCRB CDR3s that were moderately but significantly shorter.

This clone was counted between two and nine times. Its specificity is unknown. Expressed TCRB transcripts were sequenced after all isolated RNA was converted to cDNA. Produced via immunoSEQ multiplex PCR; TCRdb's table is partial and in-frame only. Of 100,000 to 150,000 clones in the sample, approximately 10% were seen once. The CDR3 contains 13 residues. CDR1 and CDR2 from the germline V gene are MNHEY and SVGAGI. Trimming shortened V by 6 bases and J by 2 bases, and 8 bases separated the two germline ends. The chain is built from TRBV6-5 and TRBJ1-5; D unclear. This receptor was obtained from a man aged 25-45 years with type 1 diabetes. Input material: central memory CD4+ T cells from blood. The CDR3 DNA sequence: TGTGCCAGCAGACCGGTTGGCAATCAGCCCCAGCATTTT. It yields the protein CASRPVGNQPQHF.